This is a list of T cell receptor beta chains from one sample in a study of early T cells in non-severe SARS-CoV-2 infection. MiXCR was run by TCRdb on the 5' RACE reads, yielding one entry per CDR3 protein. Of fewer than 75,000 distinct CDR3 sequences listed, about 19% are singletons. The sample consisted of whole blood, taken at baseline. These receptors originate from an adult who was a healthcare worker with PCR-confirmed SARS-CoV-2 infection or an uninfected control (not recorded which). Each CDR3 is given without its conserved first and last residue. The size of a clone is reported for some rows only, either as once, few or many, or as a class for expanded clones.

J gene	clone size	V gene	CDR3 protein
TRBJ2-5	few	TRBV6-2/TRBV6-3	ASTPAGFQETQY
TRBJ1-6	NA	TRBV2	ASRHQGDNSPLH
TRBJ2-1	few	TRBV19	ASSVRQGGTYNEQF
TRBJ2-3	NA	TRBV6-5	ASTPLRDIRGSDTQY
TRBJ1-1	NA	TRBV5-1	ASSLLPTDNEAF
TRBJ2-1	few	TRBV18	ASSPPRAARDYNEQF
TRBJ2-5	NA	TRBV6-6	ASSYSPLAGEVETQY
TRBJ1-5	NA	TRBV19	ASSFAFPSNQPQH
TRBJ2-1	NA	TRBV7-2	ASSWGGAYNEQF
TRBJ2-1	NA	TRBV19	ASSLVSGGDNEQF
TRBJ1-1	NA	TRBV20-1	SADPMMNTEAF
TRBJ2-1	NA	TRBV18	ASSPPGPDWNEQF
TRBJ2-5	few	TRBV11-2	ASSYLETQY
TRBJ2-1	many	TRBV10-3	AISAELYNEQF
TRBJ1-4	few	TRBV6-1	ASSEAGGFEKLF
TRBJ2-3	few	TRBV6-2/TRBV6-3	ASSYGSRVDTQY
TRBJ1-3	NA	TRBV12-3/TRBV12-4	ASSQGVVSGNTIY
TRBJ1-1	many	TRBV29-1	SVERLENTEAF
TRBJ2-2	NA	TRBV28	ASSLYRGGTGELF
TRBJ2-5	NA	TRBV29-1	SGGSETQY
TRBJ2-1	few	TRBV2	ATSRASPHNEQF
TRBJ1-4	few	TRBV18	ASSPPMGTRANEKLF
TRBJ1-5	NA	TRBV9	ASSEDPVVNQPQH
TRBJ2-1	few	TRBV6-1	ASSEAGRLVGI
TRBJ1-1	many	TRBV27	ASSPLPVTEAF
TRBJ2-4	few	TRBV19	ASKNRANIQY
TRBJ2-7	few	TRBV6-1	ASSEGPRIYEQY
TRBJ2-5	NA	TRBV2	ASSAHPGPVY
TRBJ2-5	NA	TRBV12-3/TRBV12-4	ASSLGRETQY
TRBJ2-7	NA	TRBV6-1	ASSEPMPPYEQY
TRBJ1-4	many	TRBV6-6	ASSSQPQGADEKLF
TRBJ2-3	NA	TRBV5-1	ASSLDGGATDTQY
TRBJ1-5	NA	TRBV12-3/TRBV12-4	ASGKGRRSNQPQH
TRBJ2-7	NA	TRBV10-2	AGSRDRGYEQY
TRBJ2-7	NA	TRBV7-9	ASSLVTGAGEQY
TRBJ2-7	few	TRBV12-3/TRBV12-4	ASSLGPGGYEQY
TRBJ2-1	few	TRBV12-3/TRBV12-4	ASRPTSVHEQF
TRBJ2-7	NA	TRBV3-1	ASSPGLGREQY
TRBJ1-1	NA	TRBV3-1	ASSPPLGNTEAF
TRBJ2-1	NA	TRBV7-6	ASSSSGYSYNEQF
TRBJ1-6	NA	TRBV12-3/TRBV12-4	ASSLSQPSPLH
TRBJ2-4	NA	TRBV5-6	ASSSGRRATN
TRBJ1-2	NA	TRBV19	ASSTPGSPASYGYT
TRBJ1-6	NA	TRBV5-1	ASSDTRGGNSPLH
TRBJ2-3	NA	TRBV6-6	ASSQQGGKADTQY
TRBJ1-2	many	TRBV30	AWSAGVTPHGYT
TRBJ2-3	few	TRBV20-1	LGTPPGSTDTQY
TRBJ1-1	few	TRBV20-1	SRQGMNTEAF
TRBJ2-4	few	TRBV6-2/TRBV6-3	ASRLAEIAKNIQY
TRBJ2-3	few	TRBV5-1	ASSPGTPTTDTQY
TRBJ1-3	NA	TRBV5-1	ASSPGRISGNTIY
TRBJ2-2	few	TRBV27	ASHRGLAGELF
TRBJ2-3	NA	TRBV2	ASSDSRAGSDTQY
TRBJ2-7	few	TRBV7-9	ASSLDRDWQY
TRBJ1-2	NA	TRBV4-2	ASSQEKANYGYT
TRBJ2-3	few	TRBV4-2	ASSQAPGTDTQY
TRBJ1-5	few	TRBV2	ASSQQGAGNQPQH
TRBJ2-3	few	TRBV6-5	ASRRGSQDTQY
TRBJ1-5	NA	TRBV5-1	ASSPGGADSNQPQH
TRBJ2-3	many	TRBV20-1	SALAGEAADTQY